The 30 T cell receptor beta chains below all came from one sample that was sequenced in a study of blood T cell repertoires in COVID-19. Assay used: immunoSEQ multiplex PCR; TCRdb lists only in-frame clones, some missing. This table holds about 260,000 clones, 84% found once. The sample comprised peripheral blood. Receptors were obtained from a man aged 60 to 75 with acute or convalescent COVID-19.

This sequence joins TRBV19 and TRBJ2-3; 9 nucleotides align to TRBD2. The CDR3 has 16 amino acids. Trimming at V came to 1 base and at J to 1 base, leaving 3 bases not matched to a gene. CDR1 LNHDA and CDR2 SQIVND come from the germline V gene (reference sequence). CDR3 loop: CASSIARTSGTDTQYF. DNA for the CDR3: TGTGCCAGTAGTATAGCCAGGACTAGCGGCACAGATACGCAGTATTTT.

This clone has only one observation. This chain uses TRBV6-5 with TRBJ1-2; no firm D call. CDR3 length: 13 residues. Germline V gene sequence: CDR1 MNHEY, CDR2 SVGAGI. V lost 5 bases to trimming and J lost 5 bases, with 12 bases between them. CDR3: CASSPGLRYGYTF. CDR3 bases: TGTGCCAGCAGTCCTGGACTAAGATATGGCTACACCTTC.

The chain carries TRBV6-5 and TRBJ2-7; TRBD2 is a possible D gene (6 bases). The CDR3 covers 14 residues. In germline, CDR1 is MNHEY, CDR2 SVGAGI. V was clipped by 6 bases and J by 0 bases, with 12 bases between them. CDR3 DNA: TGTGCCAGCAGCAGGGACTCTAGCTCCTACGAGCAGTACTTC. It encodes CASSRDSSSYEQYF.

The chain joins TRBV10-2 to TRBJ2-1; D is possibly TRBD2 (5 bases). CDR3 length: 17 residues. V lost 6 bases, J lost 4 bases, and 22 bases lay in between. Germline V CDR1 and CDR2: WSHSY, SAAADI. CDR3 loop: CASRETPSGIRYNEQFF. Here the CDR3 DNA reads TGCGCCAGCAGGGAGACTCCGTCGGGGATCCGTTACAATGAGCAGTTCTTC.

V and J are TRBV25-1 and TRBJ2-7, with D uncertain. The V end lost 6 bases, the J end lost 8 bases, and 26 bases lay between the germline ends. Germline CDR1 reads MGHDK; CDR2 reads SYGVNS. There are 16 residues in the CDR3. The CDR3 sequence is CASSPINLEATSKQYF. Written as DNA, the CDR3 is TGTGCCAGCAGCCCGATTAACCTAGAGGCAACGAGCAAGCAGTACTTC.

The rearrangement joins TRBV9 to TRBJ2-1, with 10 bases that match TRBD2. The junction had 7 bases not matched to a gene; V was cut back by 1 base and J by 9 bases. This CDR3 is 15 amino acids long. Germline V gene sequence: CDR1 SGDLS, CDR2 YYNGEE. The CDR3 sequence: CASSVRGLAEGEQFF. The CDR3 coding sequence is TGTGCCAGCAGCGTACGAGGACTAGCGGAAGGTGAGCAGTTCTTC. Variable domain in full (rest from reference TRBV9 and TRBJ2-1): DSGVTQTPKHLITATGQRVTLRCSPRSGDLSVYWYQQSLDQGLQFLIQYYNGEERAKGNILERFSAQQFPDLHSELNLSSLELGDSALYFCASSVRGLAEGEQFFGPGTRLTVL.

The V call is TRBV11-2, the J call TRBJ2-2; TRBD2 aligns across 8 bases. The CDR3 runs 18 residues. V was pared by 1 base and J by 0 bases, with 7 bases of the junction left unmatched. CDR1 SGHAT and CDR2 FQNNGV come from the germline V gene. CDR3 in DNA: TGTGCCAGCAGCTTAGCCCTTCGGGGGGGCGCGAACACCGGGGAGCTGTTTTTT. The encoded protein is CASSLALRGGANTGELFF.

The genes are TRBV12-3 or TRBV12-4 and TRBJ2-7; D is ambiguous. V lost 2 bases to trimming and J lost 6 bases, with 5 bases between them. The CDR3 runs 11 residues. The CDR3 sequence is CASSLRSEQYF. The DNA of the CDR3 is TGTGCCAGCAGTTTACGTAGCGAGCAGTACTTC.

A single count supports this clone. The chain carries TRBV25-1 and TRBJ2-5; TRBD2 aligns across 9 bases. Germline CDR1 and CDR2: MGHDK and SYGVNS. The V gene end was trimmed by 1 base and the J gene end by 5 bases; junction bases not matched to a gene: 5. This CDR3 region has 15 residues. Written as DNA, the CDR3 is TGTGCCAGCAGTGAATCCGGACTAGCGAGGGAGACCCAGTACTTC. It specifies CASSESGLARETQYF.

CDR3 coding DNA: TGTGCCACCAGTCAGGGGGCAGGCGAGCAGTACTTC. Its protein product is CATSQGAGEQYF. The chain uses TRBV24-1 and TRBJ2-7; 8 nucleotides agree with TRBD1. The length of the CDR3 is 12 residues. Per the germline V gene, CDR1 is KGHDR and CDR2 is SFDVKD. Germline trimming cut 6 bases from V and 6 bases from J; bases unmatched to any gene: 3.

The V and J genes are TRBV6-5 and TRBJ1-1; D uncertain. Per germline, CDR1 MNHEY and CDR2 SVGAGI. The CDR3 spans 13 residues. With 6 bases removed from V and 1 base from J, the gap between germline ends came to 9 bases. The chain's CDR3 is CASRLTQNTEAFF. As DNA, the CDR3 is TGTGCCAGCAGGCTGACACAGAACACTGAAGCTTTCTTT.

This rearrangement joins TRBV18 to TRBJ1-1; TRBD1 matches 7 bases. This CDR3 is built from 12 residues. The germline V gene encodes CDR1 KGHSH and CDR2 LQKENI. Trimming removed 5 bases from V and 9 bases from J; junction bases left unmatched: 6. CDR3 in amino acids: CASSSPGQQAFF. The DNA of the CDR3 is TGTGCCAGCTCATCCCCGGGACAGCAAGCTTTCTTT. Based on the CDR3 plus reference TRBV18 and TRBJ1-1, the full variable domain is NAGVMQNPRHLVRRRGQEARLRCSPMKGHSHVYWYRQLPEEGLKFMVYLQKENIIDESGMPKERFSAEFPKEGPSILRIQQVVRGDSAAYFCASSSPGQQAFFGQGTRLTVV.

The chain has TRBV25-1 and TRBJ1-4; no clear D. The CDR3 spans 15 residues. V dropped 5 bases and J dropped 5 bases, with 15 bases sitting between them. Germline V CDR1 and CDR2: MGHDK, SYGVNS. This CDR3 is CASSHPGSGNEKLFF. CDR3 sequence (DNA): TGTGCCAGCAGTCACCCCGGGAGCGGGAATGAAAAACTGTTTTTT.

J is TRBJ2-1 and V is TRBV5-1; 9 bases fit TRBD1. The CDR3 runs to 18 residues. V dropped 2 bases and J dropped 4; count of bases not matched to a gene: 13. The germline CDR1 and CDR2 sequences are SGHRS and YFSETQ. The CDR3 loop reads CASSFGQGIGPNYNEQFF. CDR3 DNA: TGCGCCAGCAGCTTTGGACAGGGGATTGGTCCGAATTACAATGAGCAGTTCTTC.

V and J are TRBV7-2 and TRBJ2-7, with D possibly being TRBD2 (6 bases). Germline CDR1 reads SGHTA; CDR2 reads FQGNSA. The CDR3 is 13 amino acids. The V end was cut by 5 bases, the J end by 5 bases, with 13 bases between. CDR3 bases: TGTGCCAGCAGCCTCGGACTAAGCAACGAGCAGTACTTC. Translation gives CASSLGLSNEQYF. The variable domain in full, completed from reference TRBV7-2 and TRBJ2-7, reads GAGVSQSPSNKVTEKGKDVELRCDPISGHTALYWYRQSLGQGLEFLIYFQGNSAPDKSGLPSDRFSAERTGGSVSTLTIQRTQQEDSAVYLCASSLGLSNEQYFGPGTRLTVT.

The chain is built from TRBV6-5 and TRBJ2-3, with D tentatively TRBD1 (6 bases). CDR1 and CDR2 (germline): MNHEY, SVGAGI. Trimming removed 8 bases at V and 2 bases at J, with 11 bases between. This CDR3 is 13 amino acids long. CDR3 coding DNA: TGTGCCAGCTCCCGGGACATCACAGATACGCAGTATTTT. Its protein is CASSRDITDTQYF.

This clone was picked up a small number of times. For the CDR3, the DNA is TGTGCCACCAGCAGACGTAGACGGGACAGGGGATACAATGAGCAGTTCTTC. Protein: CATSRRRRDRGYNEQFF. This chain uses TRBV15 with TRBJ2-1, with 10 bases aligning to TRBD1. V was clipped by 2 bases and J by 4 bases; unmatched bases: 8. CDR3 size: 17 residues. Germline V gene sequence: CDR1 LNHNV, CDR2 YYDKDF (reference sequence).

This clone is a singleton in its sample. The CDR3 nucleotides are TGTGCCAGCAGCTCCGGGATTGAGCAGTTCTTC. Its translation is CASSSGIEQFF. This chain uses TRBV3-1 (or the pseudogene TRBV3-2) with TRBJ2-1; a possible D gene is TRBD2 (5 bases). The CDR3 loop spans 11 amino acids. V dropped 5 bases and J dropped 9 bases, with 8 bases sitting between them. Germline V gene sequence: CDR1 LGHDT, CDR2 YNNKEL (reference sequence).

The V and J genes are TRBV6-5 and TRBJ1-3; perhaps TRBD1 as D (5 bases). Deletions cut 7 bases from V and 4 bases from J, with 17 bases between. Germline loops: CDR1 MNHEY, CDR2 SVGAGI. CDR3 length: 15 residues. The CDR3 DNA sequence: TGTGCCAGCAACCGTCCGGGGGTTTCAGGAAACACCATATATTTT. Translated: CASNRPGVSGNTIYF.

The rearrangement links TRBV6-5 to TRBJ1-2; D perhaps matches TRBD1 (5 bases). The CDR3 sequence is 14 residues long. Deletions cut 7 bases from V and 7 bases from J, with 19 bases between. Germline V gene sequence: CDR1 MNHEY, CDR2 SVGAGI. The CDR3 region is CASTSGQGGGGYTF. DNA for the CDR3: TGTGCCAGCACCTCCGGGCAGGGAGGAGGTGGCTACACCTTC.

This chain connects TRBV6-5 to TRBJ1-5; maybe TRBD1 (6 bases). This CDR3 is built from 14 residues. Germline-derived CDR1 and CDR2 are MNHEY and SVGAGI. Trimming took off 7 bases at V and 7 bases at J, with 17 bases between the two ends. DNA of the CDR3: TGTGCCAGCACCCTCGGGGGGGCTCGCCAGCCCCAGCATTTT. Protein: CASTLGGARQPQHF.

The DNA for the CDR3 is TGTGCCAGCAGCGTAGCAACAGGGGCCGAGCAGTACTTC. Protein sequence: CASSVATGAEQYF. V and J are TRBV9 and TRBJ2-7; 7 bases align to TRBD1. The CDR3 has 13 residues. The V gene's germline CDR1 is SGDLS and CDR2 YYNGEE. Trimming at V came to 0 bases and at J to 6 bases, leaving 3 bases not matched to a gene.

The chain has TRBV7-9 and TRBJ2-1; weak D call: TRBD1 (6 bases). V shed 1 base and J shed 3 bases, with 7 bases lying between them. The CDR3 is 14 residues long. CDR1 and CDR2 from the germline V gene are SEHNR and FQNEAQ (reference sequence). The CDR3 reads CASSLGTVYNEQFF. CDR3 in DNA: TGTGCCAGCAGCTTAGGGACAGTCTACAATGAGCAGTTCTTC.

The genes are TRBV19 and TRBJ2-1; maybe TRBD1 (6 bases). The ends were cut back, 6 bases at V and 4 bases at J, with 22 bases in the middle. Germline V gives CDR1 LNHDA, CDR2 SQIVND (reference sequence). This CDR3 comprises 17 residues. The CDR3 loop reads CASSTRSGTRFYNEQFF. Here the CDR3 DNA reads TGTGCCAGTAGCACACGATCCGGGACAAGATTTTACAATGAGCAGTTCTTC.

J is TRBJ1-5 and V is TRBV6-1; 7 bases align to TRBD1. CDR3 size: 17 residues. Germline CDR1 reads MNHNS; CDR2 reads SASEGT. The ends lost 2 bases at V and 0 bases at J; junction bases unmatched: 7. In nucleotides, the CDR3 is TGTGCCAGCAGTGAACCCGGGACAGAGTTTAGCAATCAGCCCCAGCATTTT. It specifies CASSEPGTEFSNQPQHF.

The CDR3 DNA reads as TGTGCCAGTAGTATTCAGGGGAACCGCCTGAATCAGCCCCAGCATTTT. Protein: CASSIQGNRLNQPQHF. The V call is TRBV19, the J call TRBJ1-5; TRBD1 is a possible D gene (6 bases). The CDR3 has 16 amino acids. Per the germline V gene, CDR1 is LNHDA and CDR2 is SQIVND (reference sequence). V gave up 3 bases and J gave up 4 bases, with 16 bases separating them. The full variable domain, in which reference TRBV19 and TRBJ1-5 provide the parts outside the CDR3, is DGGITQSPKYLFRKEGQNVTLSCEQNLNHDAMYWYRQDPGQGLRLIYYSQIVNDFQKGDIAEGYSVSREKKESFPLTVTSAQKNPTAFYLCASSIQGNRLNQPQHFGDGTRLSIL.

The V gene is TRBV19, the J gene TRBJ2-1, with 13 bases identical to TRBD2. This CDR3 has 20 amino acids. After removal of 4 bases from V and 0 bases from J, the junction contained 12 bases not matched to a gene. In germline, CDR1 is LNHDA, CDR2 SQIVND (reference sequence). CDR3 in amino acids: CASSTAGTSGTVSSYNEQFF. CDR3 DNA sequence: TGTGCCAGTAGTACGGCCGGGACTAGCGGGACCGTCAGCTCCTACAATGAGCAGTTCTTC.

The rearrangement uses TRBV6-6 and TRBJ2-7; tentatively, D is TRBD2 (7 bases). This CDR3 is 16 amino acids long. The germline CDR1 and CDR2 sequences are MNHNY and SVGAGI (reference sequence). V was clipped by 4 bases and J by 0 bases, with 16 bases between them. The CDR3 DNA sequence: TGTGCCAGCAGTTCCCCGCGGGGGCGCGTCTCCTACGAGCAGTACTTC. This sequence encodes CASSSPRGRVSYEQYF.

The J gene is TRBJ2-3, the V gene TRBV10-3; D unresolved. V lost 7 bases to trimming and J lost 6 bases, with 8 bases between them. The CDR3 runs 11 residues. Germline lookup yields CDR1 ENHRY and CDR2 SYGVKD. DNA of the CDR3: TGTGCCATCACTGACCGTGATACGCAGTATTTT. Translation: CAITDRDTQYF.

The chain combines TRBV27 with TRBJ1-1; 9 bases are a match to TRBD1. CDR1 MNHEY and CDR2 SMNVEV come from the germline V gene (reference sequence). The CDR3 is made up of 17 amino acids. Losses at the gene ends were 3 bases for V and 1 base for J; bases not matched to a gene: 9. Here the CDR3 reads CASSLRPGQGWNTEAFF. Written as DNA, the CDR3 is TGTGCCAGCAGTTTGCGTCCGGGACAGGGTTGGAACACTGAAGCTTTCTTT.